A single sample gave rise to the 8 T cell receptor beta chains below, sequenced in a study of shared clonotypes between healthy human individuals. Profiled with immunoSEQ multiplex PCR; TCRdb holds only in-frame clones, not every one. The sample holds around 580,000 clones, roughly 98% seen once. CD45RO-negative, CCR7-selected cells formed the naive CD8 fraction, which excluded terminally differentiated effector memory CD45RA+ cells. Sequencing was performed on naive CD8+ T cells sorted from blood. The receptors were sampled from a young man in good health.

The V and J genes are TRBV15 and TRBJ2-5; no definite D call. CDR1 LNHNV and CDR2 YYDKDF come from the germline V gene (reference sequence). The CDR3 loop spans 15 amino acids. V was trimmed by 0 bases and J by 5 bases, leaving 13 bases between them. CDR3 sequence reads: CATSRDRSFWETQYF. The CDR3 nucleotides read TGTGCCACCAGCAGAGATCGGTCTTTTTGGGAGACCCAGTACTTC.

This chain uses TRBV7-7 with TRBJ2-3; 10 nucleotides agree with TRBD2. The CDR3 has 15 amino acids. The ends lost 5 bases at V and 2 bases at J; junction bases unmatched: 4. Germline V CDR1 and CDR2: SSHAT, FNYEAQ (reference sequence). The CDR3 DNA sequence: TGTGCCAGCAGCCGCGGACTAGCGGTCACAGATACGCAGTATTTT. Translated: CASSRGLAVTDTQYF.

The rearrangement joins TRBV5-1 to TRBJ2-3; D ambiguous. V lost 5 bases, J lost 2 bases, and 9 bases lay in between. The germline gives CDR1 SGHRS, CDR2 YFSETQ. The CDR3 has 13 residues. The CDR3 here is CASSPTLTDTQYF. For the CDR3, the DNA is TGCGCCAGCAGTCCTACCCTCACAGATACGCAGTATTTT.

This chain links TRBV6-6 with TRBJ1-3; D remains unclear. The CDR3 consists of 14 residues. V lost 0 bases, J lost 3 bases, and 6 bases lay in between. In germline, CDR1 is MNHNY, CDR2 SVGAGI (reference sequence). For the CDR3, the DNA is TGTGCCAGCAGTTACTCAGAGGATGGAAACACCATATATTTT. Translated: CASSYSEDGNTIYF.

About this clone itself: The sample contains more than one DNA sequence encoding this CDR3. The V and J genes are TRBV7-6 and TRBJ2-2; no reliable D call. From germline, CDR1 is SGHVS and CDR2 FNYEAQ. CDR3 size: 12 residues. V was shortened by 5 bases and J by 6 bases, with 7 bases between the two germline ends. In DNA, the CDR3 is TGTGCCAGCAGCCCGCTGCCCGGGGAGCTGTTTTTT. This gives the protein CASSPLPGELFF.

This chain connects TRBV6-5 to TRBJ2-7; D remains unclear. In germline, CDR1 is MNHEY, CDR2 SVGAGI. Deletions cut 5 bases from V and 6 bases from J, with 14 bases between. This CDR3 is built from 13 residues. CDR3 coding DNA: TGTGCCAGCAGTGCCGGATCACTCCGCGAGCAGTACTTC. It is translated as CASSAGSLREQYF.

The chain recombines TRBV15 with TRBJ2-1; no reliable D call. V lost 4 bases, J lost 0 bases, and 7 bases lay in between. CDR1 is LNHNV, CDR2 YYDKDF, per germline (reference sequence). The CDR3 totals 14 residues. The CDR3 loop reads CATSMSSSYNEQFF. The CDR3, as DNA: TGTGCCACCAGCATGTCGAGCTCCTACAATGAGCAGTTCTTC.

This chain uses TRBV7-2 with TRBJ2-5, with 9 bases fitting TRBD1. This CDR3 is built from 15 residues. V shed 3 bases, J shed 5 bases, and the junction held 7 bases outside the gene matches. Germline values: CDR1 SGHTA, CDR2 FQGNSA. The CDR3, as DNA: TGTGCCAGCAGCTTTGGGACAGGGCTTATGGAGACCCAGTACTTC. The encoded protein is CASSFGTGLMETQYF.